Below are 18 T cell receptor beta chains sequenced from a single sample in a study of blood T cell repertoires in COVID-19. TCRdb keeps only in-frame clones here, not all; method: immunoSEQ multiplex PCR. The profile covers around 160,000 clones, with 65% to 85% appearing a single time and about 14% taken by the ten largest. The sequenced sample consisted of peripheral blood. The receptors come from a woman older than 75 with acute or convalescent COVID-19.

The chain joins TRBV24-1 to TRBJ2-7, with 7 nucleotides matching TRBD2. Losses at the gene ends were 4 bases for V and 3 bases for J; bases not matched to a gene: 8. The germline V gene encodes CDR1 KGHDR and CDR2 SFDVKD. This CDR3 contains 15 residues. Here the CDR3 reads CATSDPRGGHYEQYF. CDR3 DNA sequence: TGTGCCACCAGTGACCCACGGGGAGGGCACTACGAGCAGTACTTC.

The table lists this clone with a count of one. This chain uses TRBV30 with TRBJ1-5; possible D gene TRBD1, 6 bases. Trimming pared 4 bases from V and 3 bases from J, leaving 13 bases between. Germline V lookup: CDR1 GTSNPN, CDR2 SVGIG (reference sequence). This CDR3 contains 14 residues. The CDR3 sequence: CAWNRDTLNQPQHF. The CDR3 DNA reads TGTGCCTGGAACCGGGACACCCTCAATCAGCCCCAGCATTTT.

This chain joins TRBV5-1 and TRBJ1-1, with D maybe TRBD1 (5 bases). The CDR3 contains 15 residues. Germline loops: CDR1 SGHRS, CDR2 YFSETQ. The germline V and J ends were trimmed by 4 bases and 1 base, with 14 bases remaining between them. CDR3 amino acids: CASSPFAGSNTEAFF. The CDR3 DNA sequence: TGCGCCAGCAGCCCATTCGCAGGGTCGAACACTGAAGCTTTCTTT.

V usage is TRBV5-8 and J usage is TRBJ1-2, with 8 bases matching TRBD1. V lost 4 bases to trimming and J lost 3 bases; unmatched junction nucleotides: 11. This CDR3 contains 16 residues. Looked up from germline, CDR1 is SGHTS and CDR2 is YDEGEE. CDR3 residues: CASSAGQGRGDYGYTF. CDR3 nucleotide sequence: TGTGCCAGCAGCGCAGGACAGGGACGGGGGGACTATGGCTACACCTTC.

The V call is TRBV6-5, the J call TRBJ2-3, with 7 bases fitting TRBD1. The CDR3 extends over 14 amino acids. Germline V gene sequence: CDR1 MNHEY, CDR2 SVGAGI. J was trimmed by 2 bases and V by 4 bases; bases with no gene match: 3. The CDR3 here is CASSLGQTTDTQYF. In nucleotides, the CDR3 is TGTGCCAGCAGTTTGGGACAGACCACAGATACGCAGTATTTT.

In DNA form, the CDR3 reads TGTGCCAGCAGCTTAGGGCAGTACAATGAGCAGTTCTTC. It encodes CASSLGQYNEQFF. This chain links TRBV11-1 with TRBJ2-1, with D unresolved. Germline V gene lookup returns CDR1 SGHAT and CDR2 FQDESV (reference sequence). CDR3 length equals 13 residues. V was clipped by 1 base and J by 4 bases, with 5 bases between them.

V is TRBV27 and J is TRBJ2-3; TRBD2 might be the D (7 bases). There are 18 residues in the CDR3. The V end was cut by 5 bases, the J end by 1 base, with 22 bases between. CDR1 is MNHEY and CDR2 is SMNVEV in the germline V gene (reference sequence). The CDR3 loop reads CASSPGGAQGGGTDTQYF. The DNA for the CDR3 is TGTGCCAGCAGTCCAGGTGGGGCACAGGGAGGGGGCACAGATACGCAGTATTTT.

This rearrangement joins TRBV5-4 to TRBJ1-2, with D perhaps matching TRBD1 (5 bases). CDR3 length: 15 amino acids. V lost 0 bases and J 4 bases, leaving 13 bases between the germline ends. Germline V gives CDR1 SGHNT, CDR2 YYREEE (reference sequence). The CDR3 region has the DNA TGTGCCAGCAGCTTGGCCGGGGGAAAGCGCTATGGCTACACCTTC. Translating gives CASSLAGGKRYGYTF. The whole variable domain, filled in from reference TRBV5-4 and TRBJ1-2, reads ETGVTQSPTHLIKTRGQQVTLRCSSQSGHNTVSWYQQALGQGPQFIFQYYREEENGRGNFPPRFSGLQFPNYSSELNVNALELDDSALYLCASSLAGGKRYGYTFGSGTRLTVV.

The table lists this clone with a few counts. The chain has TRBV6-6 and TRBJ2-7; 14 nucleotides align to TRBD2. V shed 5 bases and J 2 bases; nucleotides not matched to a gene: 5. CDR1 is MNHNY, CDR2 SVGAGI, per germline (reference sequence). The CDR3 is 16 amino acids. The CDR3 region has the DNA TGTGCCAGCAGTCAGACTAGCGGGGGGGGACCCTACGAGCAGTACTTC. Its translation is CASSQTSGGGPYEQYF.

The rearrangement joins TRBV10-3 to TRBJ1-1, with 7 positions matching TRBD1. From germline, CDR1 is ENHRY and CDR2 SYGVKD. V lost 7 bases to trimming and J lost 4 bases; unmatched junction nucleotides: 6. This CDR3 has 13 amino acids. CDR3 in amino acids: CAITRGPGTEAFF. The DNA of the CDR3 is TGTGCCATCACAAGGGGGCCGGGCACTGAAGCTTTCTTT.

The chain carries TRBV9 and TRBJ2-7; maybe TRBD1 (6 bases). Between the trimmed V and J ends, which lost 1 base and 3 bases, there was a span of 8 bases. Germline lookup yields CDR1 SGDLS and CDR2 YYNGEE. CDR3 size: 13 residues. The CDR3 here is CASSVTGNYEQYF. CDR3 DNA: TGTGCCAGCAGCGTAACAGGGAACTACGAGCAGTACTTC. The variable domain in full, completed from reference TRBV9 and TRBJ2-7, reads DSGVTQTPKHLITATGQRVTLRCSPRSGDLSVYWYQQSLDQGLQFLIQYYNGEERAKGNILERFSAQQFPDLHSELNLSSLELGDSALYFCASSVTGNYEQYFGPGTRLTVT.

The V gene is TRBV3-1 (or the pseudogene TRBV3-2), the J gene TRBJ2-5; maybe TRBD1 (5 bases). The CDR3 spans 14 residues. V lost 1 base to trimming and J lost 5 bases, with 11 bases between them. Germline CDR1 and CDR2: LGHDT and YNNKEL (reference sequence). CDR3 protein: CASSQGHQGETQYF. The CDR3 region has the DNA TGTGCCAGCAGCCAAGGACACCAGGGTGAGACCCAGTACTTC.

The gene calls are TRBV5-1 and TRBJ2-5; 8 nucleotides match TRBD2. The CDR3 contains 15 residues. Germline-derived CDR1 and CDR2 are SGHRS and YFSETQ. The trim removed 0 bases at V and 4 bases at J, leaving 5 bases unmatched. CDR3 nucleotides: TGCGCCAGCAGCTTGGGCGGGACTAGTGGAGAGACCCAGTACTTC. Protein: CASSLGGTSGETQYF.

The rearrangement links TRBV5-1 to TRBJ1-4, with no clear D. This CDR3 comprises 14 residues. Germline CDR1 is SGHRS and CDR2 is YFSETQ. V lost 1 base, J lost 6 bases, and 10 bases lay in between. The CDR3 sequence is CASSLTAGYEKLFF. CDR3 DNA: TGCGCCAGCAGCTTGACGGCGGGATATGAAAAACTGTTTTTT.

J is TRBJ2-7 and V is TRBV27; TRBD2 matches 13 bases. The CDR3 has 16 amino acids. CDR1 MNHEY and CDR2 SMNVEV come from the germline V gene (reference sequence). V gave up 8 bases and J gave up 4 bases; unmatched junction bases: 11. The CDR3 DNA sequence: TGTGCCAGCGGTAAGGAGCCGACTAGCGGGAGGTACGAGCAGTACTTC. It is translated as CASGKEPTSGRYEQYF.

This chain uses TRBV30 with TRBJ1-6; 7 bases fit TRBD1. The CDR3 loop spans 12 amino acids. V gave up 3 bases and J gave up 7 bases; unmatched junction bases: 0. Germline V gene data show CDR1 as GTSNPN and CDR2 as SVGIG (reference sequence). CDR3 nucleotides: TGTGCCTGGAGGACAGGGAATTCACCCCTCCACTTT. Encoded protein: CAWRTGNSPLHF.

The chain recombines TRBV7-2 with TRBJ2-5; TRBD1 matches 7 bases. The ends lost 5 bases at V and 5 bases at J; junction bases unmatched: 5. CDR3 length equals 13 residues. The germline V gene has CDR1 SGHTA and CDR2 FQGNSA. CDR3 sequence reads: CASSRGGSETQYF. The CDR3 DNA is TGTGCCAGCAGCAGAGGGGGCTCGGAGACCCAGTACTTC.

V gene TRBV7-2 combines with J gene TRBJ2-1; perhaps TRBD2 as D (6 bases). With 5 bases removed from V and 4 bases from J, the gap between germline ends came to 12 bases. The germline CDR1 and CDR2 sequences are SGHTA and FQGNSA. CDR3 size: 14 residues. The CDR3 DNA reads TGTGCCAGCAGCCGCGCGGGAAGTTACAATGAGCAGTTCTTC. This translates into CASSRAGSYNEQFF.